The 6 T cell receptor beta chains reported below all come from one sample, sequenced in a study of cytomegalovirus exposure and HLA in healthy donors. 60 Vbeta and 13 Jbeta primers were used in PCR. Sequencing used immunoSEQ multiplex PCR; TCRdb keeps in-frame clones, though not all of them. The sample includes 150,000 to 200,000 clones. The sequenced sample was PBMCs. The source of these receptors is a boy aged 5-17 years in good health and CMV-seronegative.

V gene TRBV7-2 combines with J gene TRBJ2-7, with 9 bases aligning to TRBD2. V shed 3 bases and J 3 bases; nucleotides not matched to a gene: 3. This CDR3 is 14 amino acids long. Germline lookup yields CDR1 SGHTA and CDR2 FQGNSA. The DNA of the CDR3 is TGTGCCAGCAGCTTGCTGACTAGCGGCTACGAGCAGTACTTC. As protein: CASSLLTSGYEQYF. Looking up the rest from reference TRBV7-2 and TRBJ2-7 gives the full variable domain: GAGVSQSPSNKVTEKGKDVELRCDPISGHTALYWYRQSLGQGLEFLIYFQGNSAPDKSGLPSDRFSAERTGGSVSTLTIQRTQQEDSAVYLCASSLLTSGYEQYFGPGTRLTVT.

This sequence joins TRBV27 and TRBJ1-2; no clear D gene. Germline loops: CDR1 MNHEY, CDR2 SMNVEV (reference sequence). This CDR3 is 15 amino acids long. V gave up 4 bases and J gave up 3 bases, with 15 bases separating them. For the CDR3, the DNA is TGTGCCAGCAGTTCGACTACCAAGGGTCACTATGGCTACACCTTC. Protein product: CASSSTTKGHYGYTF.

The V gene is TRBV11-2, the J gene TRBJ2-1, with 16 bases that match TRBD2. This CDR3 comprises 16 residues. V dropped 4 bases and J dropped 10; count of bases not matched to a gene: 7. CDR1 and CDR2 (germline): SGHAT, FQNNGV. The CDR3 DNA reads TGTGCCAGCAGCTGGGGACTAGCGGGGGGGACCGGGGAGCAGTTCTTC. Its protein is CASSWGLAGGTGEQFF.

V is TRBV13 and J is TRBJ2-7, with 7 bases fitting TRBD1. Looked up from germline, CDR1 is PRHDT and CDR2 is FYEKMQ (reference sequence). The ends lost 5 bases at V and 8 bases at J; junction bases unmatched: 9. The CDR3 sequence is 13 residues long. The CDR3, as DNA: TGTGCCAGCAGCATCGGACAGGACCGTCAGCAGTACTTC. Protein product: CASSIGQDRQQYF.

The gene calls are TRBV19 and TRBJ1-1, with 7 bases that match TRBD1. This CDR3 comprises 14 residues. CDR1 is LNHDA and CDR2 is SQIVND in the germline V gene (reference sequence). The V gene end was trimmed by 7 bases and the J gene end by 3 bases; junction bases not matched to a gene: 8. The CDR3 reads CASKWATGDTEAFF. The CDR3, as DNA: TGTGCCAGTAAGTGGGCCACAGGGGACACTGAAGCTTTCTTT.

Note on this clone: The junction and the germline gene differ at one end; a read error may be behind it. The rearrangement uses TRBV9 and TRBJ2-6; 8 bases agree with TRBD1. CDR1 is SGDLS and CDR2 is YYNGEE in the germline V gene. CDR3 size: 18 residues. The CDR3 reads CASSGRTGSYSRANVLTF. For the CDR3, the DNA is TGTGCCAGCAGCGGAAGGACAGGGTCATACTCTAGGGCCAACGTCCTGACTTTC. The full variable domain, rest sourced from reference TRBV9 and TRBJ2-6, is DSGVTQTPKHLITATGQRVTLRCSPRSGDLSVYWYQQSLDQGLQFLIQYYNGEERAKGNILERFSAQQFPDLHSELNLSSLELGDSALYFCASSGRTGSYSRANVLTFGAGSRLTVL.